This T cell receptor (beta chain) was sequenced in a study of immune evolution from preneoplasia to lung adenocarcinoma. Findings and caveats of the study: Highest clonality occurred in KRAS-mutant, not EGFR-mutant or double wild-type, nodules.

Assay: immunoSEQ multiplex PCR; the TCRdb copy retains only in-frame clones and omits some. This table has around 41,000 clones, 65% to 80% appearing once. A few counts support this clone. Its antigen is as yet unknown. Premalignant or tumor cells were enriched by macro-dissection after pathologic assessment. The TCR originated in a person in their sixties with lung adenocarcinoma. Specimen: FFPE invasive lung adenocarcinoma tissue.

The CDR3 sequence is CASSTLQGSSYEQYF. Written as DNA, the CDR3 is TGTGCCAGCAGCACTTTACAGGGGTCCTCCTACGAGCAGTACTTC. The chain joins TRBV7-9 to TRBJ2-7, with TRBD1 matching over 7 bases. The CDR3 runs to 15 residues. V dropped 5 bases and J dropped 0; count of bases not matched to a gene: 7. Germline loops: CDR1 SEHNR, CDR2 FQNEAQ (reference sequence).